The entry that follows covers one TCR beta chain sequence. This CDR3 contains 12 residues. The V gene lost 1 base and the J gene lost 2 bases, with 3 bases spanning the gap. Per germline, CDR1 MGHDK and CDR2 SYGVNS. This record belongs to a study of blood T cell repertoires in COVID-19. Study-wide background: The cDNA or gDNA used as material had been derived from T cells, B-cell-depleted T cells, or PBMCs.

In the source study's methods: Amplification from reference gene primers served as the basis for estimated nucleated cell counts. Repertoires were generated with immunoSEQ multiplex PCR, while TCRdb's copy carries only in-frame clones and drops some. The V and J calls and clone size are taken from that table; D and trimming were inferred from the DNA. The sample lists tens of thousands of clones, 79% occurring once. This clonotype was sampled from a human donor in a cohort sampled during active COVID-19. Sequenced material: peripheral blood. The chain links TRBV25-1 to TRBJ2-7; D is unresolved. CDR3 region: CASSEFTYEQYF. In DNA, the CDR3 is TGTGCCAGCAGTGAATTTACCTACGAGCAGTACTTC.